This T cell receptor (beta chain) came from a study of cytomegalovirus exposure and HLA in healthy donors. Regarding this clone: The antigen is undetermined.

This PCR relied on a set of 60 Vbeta primers and 13 Jbeta primers. Measured with immunoSEQ multiplex PCR; TCRdb has only the in-frame clones, and not every one. The sample records 120,000 or so clones, 65% to 85% being singletons. Study-level results: The listing of roughly 160 TCR beta chains classed them as cytomegalovirus-associated. Later, an analysis found that common viral pathogens appeared to be linked with several of the most significant clusters. Per a prior analysis, the majority of TCR beta V segments were productive roughly 90% or roughly 30% of the time.

This CDR3 is built from 17 residues. Germline assignment: CDR1 SGHKS and CDR2 YYEKEE (reference sequence). J gave up 5 bases and V 4 bases, and 17 bases lay outside the gene matches. The chain recombines TRBV5-5 with TRBJ1-1; 7 positions match TRBD1. The sample was PBMCs. The source of this sequence is a man aged 45 to 65 in good health and CMV-seronegative. The CDR3 nucleotides read TGTGCCAGCAGCCCAAGACAGGGCCCACAGTTTTCGACTGAAGCTTTCTTT. It yields the protein CASSPRQGPQFSTEAFF.